The next 32 T cell receptor beta chains were all read from a single sample in a study of blood T cells in healthy people across ages. For the second PCR, which ran for roughly 6 to 12 cycles, a sample-barcoded 5' primer and a J-beta primer mix were used. TCRdb ran MiXCR on the 5' RACE reads and lists one entry per CDR3 protein. The sample records about 580,000 distinct CDR3 sequences, under 55% being singletons. Material: blood. The receptors here all came from a man older than 75 in good health.

This sequence joins TRBV6-5 and TRBJ2-1; 13 nucleotides agree with TRBD2. CDR1 and CDR2 (germline): MNHEY, SVGAGI. The ends lost 7 bases at V and 8 bases at J; junction bases unmatched: 14. The CDR3 runs to 17 residues. DNA for the CDR3: TGTGCCAGCACCTCACTAGCGGGGGGGCCTGGGGGTCATGAGCAGTTCTTC. This sequence encodes CASTSLAGGPGGHEQFF.

The chain links TRBV20-1 to TRBJ2-5, with TRBD2 matching over 8 bases. The CDR3 extends over 15 amino acids. The ends lost 3 bases at V and 11 bases at J; junction bases unmatched: 17. CDR1 is DFQATT, CDR2 SNEGSKA, per germline (reference sequence). The CDR3 nucleotides read TGCAGTGCTAGGTCACTAGCGGTCACTTGGGATGAGCAGTACTTC. Amino acids: CSARSLAVTWDEQYF.

This clonotype occurred many times. V gene TRBV6-6 combines with J gene TRBJ2-5, with TRBD1 matching over 10 bases. Germline V gives CDR1 MNHNY, CDR2 SVGAGI (reference sequence). The junction had 11 bases not matched to a gene; V was cut back by 6 bases and J by 1 base. The CDR3 totals 17 residues. CDR3 loop: CASRTTTGGDRQETQYF. The CDR3 DNA sequence: TGTGCCAGCAGAACAACGACAGGGGGCGATCGCCAAGAGACCCAGTACTTC.

V and J are TRBV12-3 or TRBV12-4 and TRBJ2-1, with a weak D call TRBD2 (6 bases). CDR3 length: 17 amino acids. Trimming stripped 3 bases from V and 2 bases from J, with 17 bases between. CDR3 nucleotides: TGTGCCAGCAGTTTTCAAACCGGGACGGGGGCCTACAATGAGCAGTTCTTC. Its protein product is CASSFQTGTGAYNEQFF.

This clonotype was seen a few times. The rearrangement links TRBV27 to TRBJ2-3, with D tentatively TRBD2 (7 bases). Germline V CDR1 and CDR2: MNHEY, SMNVEV (reference sequence). Trimming left V 10 bases short and J 3 bases short, with 14 bases between. The CDR3 runs 13 residues. The CDR3 is CANQGGGTDTQYF. The CDR3 nucleotides are TGTGCCAACCAAGGGGGGGGAACAGATACGCAGTATTTT.

The genes are TRBV7-2 and TRBJ2-1; 8 bases align to TRBD2. Germline assignment: CDR1 SGHTA and CDR2 FQGNSA. With 5 bases clipped from V and 3 bases from J, the junction kept 6 bases outside the gene matches. The CDR3 is 15 residues long. Here the CDR3 reads CASSVGGAIYNEQFF. In nucleotides, the CDR3 is TGTGCCAGCAGCGTCGGGGGGGCGATCTACAATGAGCAGTTCTTC. Based on the CDR3 plus reference TRBV7-2 and TRBJ2-1, the full variable domain is GAGVSQSPSNKVTEKGKDVELRCDPISGHTALYWYRQSLGQGLEFLIYFQGNSAPDKSGLPSDRFSAERTGGSVSTLTIQRTQQEDSAVYLCASSVGGAIYNEQFFGPGTRLTVL.

The V gene is TRBV7-9, the J gene TRBJ1-6; 7 bases line up with TRBD1. Germline loops: CDR1 SEHNR, CDR2 FQNEAQ (reference sequence). The CDR3 totals 13 residues. The ends lost 3 bases at V and 12 bases at J; junction bases unmatched: 5. This chain's CDR3 is CASSFRQGLPLHF. CDR3 DNA sequence: TGTGCCAGCAGCTTTAGACAGGGATTACCCCTCCACTTT.

The J gene is TRBJ2-3, the V gene TRBV10-1; 7 bases fit TRBD2. Per germline, CDR1 WNHNN and CDR2 SYGVQD (reference sequence). J lost 0 bases, V lost 3 bases, and 6 bases had no gene match. The CDR3 runs 16 residues. CDR3 amino acids: CASSDGGGGSTDTQYF. Written as DNA, the CDR3 is TGCGCCAGCAGTGACGGTGGCGGGGGAAGCACAGATACGCAGTATTTT.

This clonotype was detected only once. One junction end disagrees with the germline gene, perhaps due to a read error. The J gene is TRBJ1-6, the V gene TRBV9; tentatively, D is TRBD1 (5 bases). Germline CDR1 SGDLS, CDR2 YYNGEE. The length of the CDR3 is 13 residues. CDR3 protein: CASSGGGNSLLHF. DNA for the CDR3: TGTGCCAGCAGCGGGGGGGGAAATTCACTCCTCCACTTT.

This sequence joins TRBV20-1 and TRBJ2-7; TRBD1 matches 9 bases. The CDR3 runs 13 residues. CDR1 is DFQATT and CDR2 is SNEGSKA in the germline V gene (reference sequence). The DNA for the CDR3 is TGCAGCACCGGACAGGGGCCCTCCTACGAGCAGTACTTC. It translates to CSTGQGPSYEQYF.

V is TRBV29-1 and J is TRBJ2-2, with D possibly TRBD1 on 5 matching bases. The germline V gene encodes CDR1 SQVTM and CDR2 ANQGSEA. Trimming pared 7 bases from V and 0 bases from J, leaving 12 bases between. This CDR3 comprises 14 residues. The CDR3 coding sequence is TGCAGCGCGAGACCGACAGCGAACACCGGGGAGCTGTTTTTT. It encodes CSARPTANTGELFF.

The V and J genes are TRBV25-1 and TRBJ1-1; D not certain. There are 15 residues in the CDR3. V lost 0 bases and J lost 0, with 8 bases in between. Germline V lookup: CDR1 MGHDK, CDR2 SYGVNS. The CDR3 bases are TGTGCCAGCAGTGAATACGGGGAGATGAACACTGAAGCTTTCTTT. Residues: CASSEYGEMNTEAFF.

This clonotype has only a few counts. The CDR3 region is CSAPGQIYEQYF. For the CDR3, the DNA is TGCAGTGCCCCGGGACAGATCTACGAGCAGTACTTC. V is TRBV20-1 and J is TRBJ2-7; 7 nucleotides align to TRBD1. The CDR3 length is 12 residues. Germline V gene sequence: CDR1 DFQATT, CDR2 SNEGSKA (reference sequence). V lost 6 bases to trimming and J lost 3 bases; unmatched junction nucleotides: 5.

This clonotype was counted many times. The chain is built from TRBV6-5 and TRBJ1-2, with D unclear. The CDR3 has 13 residues. Trimming removed 10 bases from V and 8 bases from J, with 20 bases in between. Germline lookup yields CDR1 MNHEY and CDR2 SVGAGI. CDR3 loop: CAIYTGNPWGYTF. The CDR3 nucleotides read TGTGCCATCTACACCGGGAACCCATGGGGCTACACCTTC.

The chain employs TRBV10-3 and TRBJ2-3; 8 nucleotides agree with TRBD1. Germline loops: CDR1 ENHRY, CDR2 SYGVKD. CDR3 size: 14 residues. With V trimmed by 9 bases and J by 1 base, 6 bases remained unmatched. CDR3 in amino acids: CAIQGARGTDTQYF. CDR3 sequence (DNA): TGTGCCATTCAGGGGGCGCGAGGCACAGATACGCAGTATTTT.

V is TRBV7-9 and J is TRBJ2-3; D not certain. Deletions cut 4 bases from V and 4 bases from J, with 18 bases between. Germline V gene data show CDR1 as SEHNR and CDR2 as FQNEAQ (reference sequence). The length of the CDR3 is 16 residues. CDR3 residues: CASSSTRSDEADTQYF. In DNA, the CDR3 is TGTGCCAGCAGCTCCACCCGAAGCGACGAGGCAGATACGCAGTATTTT.

This clonotype was counted between two and nine times. This chain joins TRBV5-1 and TRBJ2-7, with 10 bases matching TRBD1. The CDR3 totals 15 residues. With 5 bases clipped from V and 2 bases from J, the junction kept 7 bases outside the gene matches. Germline values: CDR1 SGHRS, CDR2 YFSETQ. The CDR3 loop is CASRQSGTGAYEQYF. CDR3 DNA: TGCGCCAGCAGGCAGTCCGGGACAGGGGCCTACGAGCAGTACTTC.

This clonotype has a handful of counts. The chain is built from TRBV28 and TRBJ2-7; 9 bases fit TRBD1. V lost 6 bases and J lost 5; bases outside the gene matches: 17. The CDR3 is 17 amino acids. CDR1 is MDHEN, CDR2 SYDVKM, per germline. CDR3 amino acids: CASRYTPTGQGKDEQYF. For the CDR3, the DNA is TGTGCCAGCAGGTACACCCCGACGGGACAGGGAAAGGACGAGCAGTACTTC.

This clonotype showed up just a few times. V usage is TRBV7-2 and J usage is TRBJ2-1; 15 nucleotides agree with TRBD2. CDR1 and CDR2 (germline): SGHTA, FQGNSA. The V segment lost 5 bases and the J segment 8 bases; nucleotides outside the gene matches: 4. The CDR3 sequence is 15 residues long. The CDR3 DNA reads TGTGCCAGCAGCGAGGGACTAGCGGGAGGCTATGAGCAGTTCTTC. Its translation: CASSEGLAGGYEQFF.

The CDR3 sequence: CSASHSLGPYGYTF. The CDR3 DNA reads TGCAGTGCCAGTCACTCTCTAGGGCCTTATGGCTACACCTTC. The chain joins TRBV20-1 to TRBJ1-2; D not certain. The ends were cut back, 6 bases at V and 5 bases at J, with 19 bases in the middle. This CDR3 comprises 14 residues. Germline V CDR1 and CDR2: DFQATT, SNEGSKA (reference sequence).

The table lists this clonotype with a count of one. This chain uses TRBV12-3 or TRBV12-4 with TRBJ2-2; TRBD2 matches 11 bases. Trimming took 5 bases from V and 6 from J; bases not matched to a gene: 5. The CDR3 spans 15 residues. The CDR3 protein is CASSLGLAAPGELFF. The CDR3 bases are TGTGCCAGCAGTCTGGGACTAGCGGCTCCCGGGGAGCTGTTTTTT.

This clonotype was detected a few times. The CDR3 DNA sequence: TGTGCCAGCAGTGAGACGTCCGAGACCCAGTACTTC. It codes for CASSETSETQYF. The rearrangement links TRBV2 to TRBJ2-5; no definite D call. CDR3 length equals 12 residues. CDR1 is SNHLY, CDR2 FYNNEI, per germline. Trimming left V 3 bases short and J 5 bases short, with 7 bases between.

This chain uses TRBV7-2 with TRBJ2-5; tentatively, D is TRBD1 (5 bases). The ends were cut back, 4 bases at V and 1 base at J, with 10 bases in the middle. The CDR3 loop spans 14 amino acids. Looked up from germline, CDR1 is SGHTA and CDR2 is FQGNSA. In nucleotides, the CDR3 is TGTGCCAGCAGCTCCAGGGTCCTCCAAGAGACCCAGTACTTC. As protein: CASSSRVLQETQYF.

CDR3 nucleotide sequence: TGTGCCATCAGTGGCCTAGCGGGAGGTGTAGATACGCAGTATTTT. Encoded protein: CAISGLAGGVDTQYF. The chain links TRBV10-3 to TRBJ2-3, with 11 bases lining up with TRBD2. From germline, CDR1 is ENHRY and CDR2 SYGVKD. V was clipped by 4 bases and J by 5 bases; unmatched bases: 5. The CDR3 has 15 residues.

This clonotype was seen repeatedly, ten times or more. V is TRBV29-1 and J is TRBJ2-1; a weak D match, TRBD2 (6 bases). Germline assignment: CDR1 SQVTM and CDR2 ANQGSEA. This CDR3 spans 14 amino acids. Deletions cut 6 bases from V and 4 bases from J, with 16 bases between. The CDR3 region is CSVHRGIRYNEQFF. CDR3 sequence (DNA): TGCAGCGTGCATCGGGGGATACGGTACAATGAGCAGTTCTTC.

The V call is TRBV7-2, the J call TRBJ2-2; D is unclear. Trimming shortened V by 0 bases and J by 3 bases, and 11 bases separated the two germline ends. CDR1 is SGHTA and CDR2 is FQGNSA in the germline V gene. CDR3 length equals 16 residues. For the CDR3, the DNA is TGTGCCAGCAGCTTAGCGAGTTTCGAACACACCGGGGAGCTGTTTTTT. This sequence encodes CASSLASFEHTGELFF.

This chain joins TRBV12-3 or TRBV12-4 and TRBJ1-2; D is uncertain. This CDR3 region has 13 residues. The V gene lost 5 bases and the J gene lost 6 bases, with 13 bases spanning the gap. The CDR3 nucleotides read TGTGCCAGCAGTGACACCCCGGGTGATGGCTACACCTTC. Protein: CASSDTPGDGYTF.

This clonotype was recorded at least ten times. In DNA form, the CDR3 reads TGCAGTGCTAGTGAGCAGGGGAGGTATGGCTACACCTTC. This codes for CSASEQGRYGYTF. The chain carries TRBV20-1 and TRBJ1-2, with D possibly matching TRBD1 (6 bases). CDR1 DFQATT and CDR2 SNEGSKA come from the germline V gene (reference sequence). Trimming left V 3 bases short and J 5 bases short, with 13 bases between. The CDR3 length is 13 residues.

The chain uses TRBV4-2 and TRBJ1-5; D ambiguous. Germline values: CDR1 LGHNA, CDR2 YNFKEQ. The germline V and J ends were trimmed by 4 bases and 0 bases, with 10 bases remaining between them. The CDR3 is 15 amino acids. CDR3 bases: TGTGCCAGCAGCCCTTACGGTTATAGCAATCAGCCCCAGCATTTT. Translated: CASSPYGYSNQPQHF.

This clonotype was counted ten times or more. The CDR3 region is CASSSPEARTDTQYF. CDR3 bases: TGTGCCAGCAGTTCCCCGGAGGCCCGCACAGATACGCAGTATTTT. V and J are TRBV28 and TRBJ2-3; D might be TRBD2 (5 bases). Germline V gives CDR1 MDHEN, CDR2 SYDVKM. V gave up 4 bases and J gave up 1 base, with 12 bases separating them. The CDR3 has 15 residues.

This clonotype was seen more than once but under ten times. This chain connects TRBV28 to TRBJ2-6, with unresolved D. The CDR3 totals 15 residues. The germline V gene has CDR1 MDHEN and CDR2 SYDVKM. Trimming shortened V by 6 bases and J by 2 bases, and 11 bases separated the two germline ends. CDR3 nucleotides: TGTGCCAGCAGCGGTGGTCCCACTGGGGCCAACGTCCTGACTTTC. It encodes CASSGGPTGANVLTF.

The V call is TRBV20-1, the J call TRBJ2-7, with 8 bases lining up with TRBD1. With 0 bases clipped from V and 6 bases from J, the junction kept 19 bases outside the gene matches. CDR3 size: 18 residues. Germline V gene data show CDR1 as DFQATT and CDR2 as SNEGSKA (reference sequence). CDR3 sequence: CSARDPDVRQGILGEQYF. The CDR3 nucleotides read TGCAGTGCTAGAGATCCTGACGTGAGACAGGGGATTTTGGGCGAGCAGTACTTC.